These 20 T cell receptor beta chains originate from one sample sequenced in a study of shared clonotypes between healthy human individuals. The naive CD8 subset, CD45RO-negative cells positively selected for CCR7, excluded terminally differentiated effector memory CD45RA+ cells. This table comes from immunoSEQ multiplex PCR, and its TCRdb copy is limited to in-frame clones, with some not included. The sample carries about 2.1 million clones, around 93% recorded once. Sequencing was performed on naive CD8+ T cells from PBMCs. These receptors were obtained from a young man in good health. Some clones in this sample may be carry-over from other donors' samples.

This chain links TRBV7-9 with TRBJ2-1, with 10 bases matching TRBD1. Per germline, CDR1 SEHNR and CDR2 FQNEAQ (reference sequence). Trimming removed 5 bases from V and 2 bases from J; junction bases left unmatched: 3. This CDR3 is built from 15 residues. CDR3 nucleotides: TGTGCCAGCAGCACGACAGGGGGCGCCTACAATGAGCAGTTCTTC. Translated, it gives CASSTTGGAYNEQFF.

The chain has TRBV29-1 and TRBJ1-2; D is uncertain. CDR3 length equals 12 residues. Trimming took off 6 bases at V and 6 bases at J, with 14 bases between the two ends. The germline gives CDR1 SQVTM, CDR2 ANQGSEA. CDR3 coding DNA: TGCAGCGTCTCACCTACTAAGGATGGCTACACCTTC. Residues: CSVSPTKDGYTF. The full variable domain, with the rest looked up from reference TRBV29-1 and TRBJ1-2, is SAVISQKPSRDICQRGTSLTIQCQVDSQVTMMFWYRQQPGQSLTLIATANQGSEATYESGFVIDKFPISRPNLTFSTLTVSNMSPEDSSIYLCSVSPTKDGYTFGSGTRLTVV.

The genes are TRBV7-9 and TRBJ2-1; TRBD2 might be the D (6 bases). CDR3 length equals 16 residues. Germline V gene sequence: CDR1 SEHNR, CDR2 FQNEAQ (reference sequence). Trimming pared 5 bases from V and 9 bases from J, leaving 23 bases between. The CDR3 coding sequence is TGTGCCAGCAGCCTTTCATTTAGCGGTAGAGGGAGTGAGCAGTTCTTC. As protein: CASSLSFSGRGSEQFF.

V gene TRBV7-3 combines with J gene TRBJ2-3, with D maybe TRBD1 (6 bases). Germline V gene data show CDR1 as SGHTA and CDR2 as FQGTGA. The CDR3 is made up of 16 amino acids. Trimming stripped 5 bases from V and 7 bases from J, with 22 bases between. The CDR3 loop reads CASSPEGEARGNTQYF. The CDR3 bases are TGTGCCAGCAGCCCTGAGGGGGAAGCCCGCGGAAATACGCAGTATTTT.

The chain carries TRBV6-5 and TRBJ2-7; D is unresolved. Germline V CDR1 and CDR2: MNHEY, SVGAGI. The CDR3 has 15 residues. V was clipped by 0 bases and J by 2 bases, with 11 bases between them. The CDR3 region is CASSYSQNYAYEQYF. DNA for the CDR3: TGTGCCAGCAGTTACTCGCAGAATTACGCCTACGAGCAGTACTTC.

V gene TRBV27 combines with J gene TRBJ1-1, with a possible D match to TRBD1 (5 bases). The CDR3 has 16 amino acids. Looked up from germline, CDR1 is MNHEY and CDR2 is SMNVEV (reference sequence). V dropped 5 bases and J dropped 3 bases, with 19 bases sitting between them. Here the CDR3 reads CASSPAVGEVYTEAFF. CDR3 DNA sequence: TGTGCCAGCAGTCCCGCGGTGGGGGAGGTTTACACTGAAGCTTTCTTT.

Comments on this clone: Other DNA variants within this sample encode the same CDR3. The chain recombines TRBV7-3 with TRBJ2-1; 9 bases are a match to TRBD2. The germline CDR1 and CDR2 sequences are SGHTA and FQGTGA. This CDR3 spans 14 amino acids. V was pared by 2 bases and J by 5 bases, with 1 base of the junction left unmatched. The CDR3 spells CASSLAGGNNEQFF. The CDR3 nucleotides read TGTGCCAGCAGCTTAGCGGGAGGGAACAATGAGCAGTTCTTC.

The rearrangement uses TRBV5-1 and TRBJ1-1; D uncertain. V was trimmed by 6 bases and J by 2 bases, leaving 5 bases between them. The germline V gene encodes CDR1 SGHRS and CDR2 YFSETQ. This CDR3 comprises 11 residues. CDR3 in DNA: TGCGCCAGCAACTCAAACACTGAAGCTTTCTTT. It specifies CASNSNTEAFF.

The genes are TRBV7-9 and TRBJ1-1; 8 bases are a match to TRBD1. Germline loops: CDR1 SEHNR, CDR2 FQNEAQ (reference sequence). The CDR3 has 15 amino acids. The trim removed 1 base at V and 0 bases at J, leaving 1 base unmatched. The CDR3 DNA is TGTGCCAGCAGCTTAGAGACAGGGGTGAACACTGAAGCTTTCTTT. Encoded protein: CASSLETGVNTEAFF.

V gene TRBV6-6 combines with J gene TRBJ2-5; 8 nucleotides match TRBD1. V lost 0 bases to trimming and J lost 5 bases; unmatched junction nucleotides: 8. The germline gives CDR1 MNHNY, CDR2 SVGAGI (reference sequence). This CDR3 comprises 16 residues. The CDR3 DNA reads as TGTGCCAGCAGTTACTCGCGGACAGGGATTAGGGAGACCCAGTACTTC. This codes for CASSYSRTGIRETQYF.

CDR3 sequence reads: CASSYGLLSGDTQYF. For the CDR3, the DNA is TGTGCCAGCAGTTACGGGTTGCTATCGGGGGATACGCAGTATTTT. The rearrangement links TRBV6-5 to TRBJ2-3; tentative D call: TRBD2 (5 bases). CDR3 size: 15 residues. Germline V gene data show CDR1 as MNHEY and CDR2 as SVGAGI. Trimming left V 2 bases short and J 6 bases short, with 15 bases between.

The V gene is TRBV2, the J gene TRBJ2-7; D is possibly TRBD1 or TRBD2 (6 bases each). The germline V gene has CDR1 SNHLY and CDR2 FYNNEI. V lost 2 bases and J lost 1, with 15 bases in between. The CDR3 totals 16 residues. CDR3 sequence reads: CASSETGAGASYEQYF. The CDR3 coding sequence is TGTGCCAGCAGTGAAACGGGGGCAGGGGCATCCTACGAGCAGTACTTC.

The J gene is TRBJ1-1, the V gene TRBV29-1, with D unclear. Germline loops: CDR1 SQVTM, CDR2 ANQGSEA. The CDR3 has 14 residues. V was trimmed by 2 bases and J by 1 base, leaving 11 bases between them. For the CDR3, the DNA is TGCAGCGTTGAACCCCCCGTCGGGAACACTGAAGCTTTCTTT. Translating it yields CSVEPPVGNTEAFF.

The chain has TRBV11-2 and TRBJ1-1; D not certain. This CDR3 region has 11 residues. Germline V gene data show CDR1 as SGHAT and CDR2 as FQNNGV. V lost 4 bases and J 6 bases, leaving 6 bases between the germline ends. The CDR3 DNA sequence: TGTGCCAGCAGCTCCGGTGCTGAAGCTTTCTTT. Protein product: CASSSGAEAFF.

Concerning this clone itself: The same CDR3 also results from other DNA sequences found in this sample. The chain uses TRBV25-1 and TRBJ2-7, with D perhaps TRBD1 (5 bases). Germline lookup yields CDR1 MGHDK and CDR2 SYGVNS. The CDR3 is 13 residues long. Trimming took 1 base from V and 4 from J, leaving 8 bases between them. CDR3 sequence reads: CASSEFRGYEQYF. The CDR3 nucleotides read TGTGCCAGCAGTGAATTTAGGGGTTACGAGCAGTACTTC.

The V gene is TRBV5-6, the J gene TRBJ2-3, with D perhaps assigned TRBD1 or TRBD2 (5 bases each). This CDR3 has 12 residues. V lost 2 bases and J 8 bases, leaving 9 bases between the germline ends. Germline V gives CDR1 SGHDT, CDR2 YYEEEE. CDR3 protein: CASSLGESTQYF. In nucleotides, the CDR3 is TGTGCCAGCAGCTTAGGGGAGAGTACGCAGTATTTT.

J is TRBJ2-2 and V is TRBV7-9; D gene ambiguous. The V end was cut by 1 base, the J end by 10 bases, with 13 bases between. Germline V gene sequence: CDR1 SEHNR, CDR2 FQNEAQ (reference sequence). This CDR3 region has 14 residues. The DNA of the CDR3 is TGTGCCAGCAGCTTAGGAGCGAATAGGGAGGAGCTGTTTTTT. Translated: CASSLGANREELFF.

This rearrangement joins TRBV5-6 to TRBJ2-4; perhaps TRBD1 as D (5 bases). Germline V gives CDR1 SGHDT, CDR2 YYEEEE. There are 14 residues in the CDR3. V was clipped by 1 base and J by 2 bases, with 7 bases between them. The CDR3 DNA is TGTGCCAGCAGCTTGCAGGGTCCCAAAAACATTCAGTACTTC. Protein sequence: CASSLQGPKNIQYF. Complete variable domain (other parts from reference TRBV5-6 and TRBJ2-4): DAGVTQSPTHLIKTRGQQVTLRCSPKSGHDTVSWYQQALGQGPQFIFQYYEEEERQRGNFPDRFSGHQFPNYSSELNVNALLLGDSALYLCASSLQGPKNIQYFGAGTRLSVL.

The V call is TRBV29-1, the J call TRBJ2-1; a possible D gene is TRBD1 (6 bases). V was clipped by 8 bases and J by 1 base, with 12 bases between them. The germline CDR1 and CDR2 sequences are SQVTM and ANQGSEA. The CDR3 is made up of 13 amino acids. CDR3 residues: CSHYRESYNEQFF. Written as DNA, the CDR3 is TGCAGCCACTACAGGGAATCCTACAATGAGCAGTTCTTC.

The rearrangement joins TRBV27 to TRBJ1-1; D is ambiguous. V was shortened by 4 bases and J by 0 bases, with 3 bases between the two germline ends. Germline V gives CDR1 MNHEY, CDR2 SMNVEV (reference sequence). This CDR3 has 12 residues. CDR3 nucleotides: TGTGCCAGCAGTTCGGTGAACACTGAAGCTTTCTTT. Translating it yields CASSSVNTEAFF.